This entry is about one T cell receptor (beta chain). These data belong to a study of blood T cell repertoires in COVID-19. In the study overall: Collection of acute and convalescent COVID-19 samples took place in the United States, Italy and Spain.

Per the germline V gene, CDR1 is SGHTA and CDR2 is FQGTGA. The V segment lost 5 bases and the J segment 5 bases; nucleotides outside the gene matches: 7. The CDR3 is 15 residues long. Authors' analysis steps: Cell counts per sample came from amplifying reference gene primers. Data came from immunoSEQ multiplex PCR; TCRdb stores just in-frame clones and leaves some out. V and J calls and clone size are those listed in that table; D and trimming were worked out from the DNA. The table shows some 220,000 clones, with 65% to 90% occurring only once. This TCR derives from a woman aged 70-85 years with COVID-19, enrolled during active disease. The sequenced sample consisted of peripheral blood. The rearrangement joins TRBV7-3 to TRBJ2-2; TRBD2 aligns across 8 bases. CDR3 sequence: CASSLKAGVTGELFF. The CDR3 nucleotides read TGTGCCAGCAGCCTGAAAGCGGGAGTAACCGGGGAGCTGTTTTTT.